The clone carrying this T cell receptor (beta chain) was seen only a few times. What it binds is not known. The source of the sample is a study of T cell responses to AZD1222 COVID-19 vaccine. The study, taken as a whole, reports: Reportedly, nearly half the spike-specific TCRs target unmutated variant regions.

The V gene's germline CDR1 is LNHDA and CDR2 SQIVND (reference sequence). This CDR3 is built from 15 residues. The V end was cut by 5 bases, the J end by 9 bases, with 21 bases between. The data were produced by immunoSEQ multiplex PCR, yet TCRdb's version contains in-frame clones alone and is incomplete. The profile shows 140,000 to 150,000 clones, roughly 89% of them singletons. Doses given second, at about 4 or about 12 weeks, were pooled. Sample: peripheral blood, taken 28 days after the second AZD1222 dose. The chain joins TRBV19 to TRBJ2-3; D remains ambiguous. The receptor comes from an adult who received the AZD1222 COVID-19 vaccine. The CDR3 sequence is CASSSRTGLVGTQYF. DNA of the CDR3: TGTGCCAGTAGTTCGCGGACCGGCCTGGTAGGCACGCAGTATTTT.